The 17 T cell receptor beta chains below were found in one sample sequenced in a study of cytomegalovirus exposure and HLA in healthy donors. PCR was performed using 60 Vbeta and 13 Jbeta primers. TCRdb's copy holds only in-frame clones and misses some; the assay was immunoSEQ multiplex PCR. Among about 69,000 clones, around 68% were seen once, and the ten largest hold 11%. Sequencing used PBMCs. The receptors derive from a woman aged 25-40 years in good health and CMV-seronegative.

Details on this clone: Lacking the conserved final phenylalanine or tryptophan, this CDR3 likely reflects a read error. The CDR3, as DNA: TGTGCCAGCAGCTCGGTATGGGGCGGTGGAGATACGCAGTATGTT. This sequence encodes CASSSVWGGGDTQYV. The V call is TRBV7-9, the J call TRBJ2-3, with D perhaps TRBD1 (5 bases). V lost 4 bases, J lost 5 bases, and 16 bases lay in between. CDR1 is SEHNR and CDR2 is FQNEAQ in the germline V gene (reference sequence). The length of the CDR3 is 15 residues.

The gene calls are TRBV5-4 and TRBJ2-2, with 8 bases aligning to TRBD2. The CDR3 sequence is 16 residues long. J gave up 2 bases and V 2 bases, and 5 bases lay outside the gene matches. Germline V CDR1 and CDR2: SGHNT, YYREEE (reference sequence). The CDR3 loop reads CASSFWRGVNTGELFF. The CDR3 bases are TGTGCCAGCAGCTTTTGGCGGGGGGTTAACACCGGGGAGCTGTTTTTT.

This clone was observed a few times. J is TRBJ2-7 and V is TRBV19; 10 bases agree with TRBD1. The V gene's germline CDR1 is LNHDA and CDR2 SQIVND (reference sequence). With 10 bases clipped from V and 8 bases from J, the junction kept 8 bases outside the gene matches. This CDR3 has 12 amino acids. This CDR3 is CATSGQGVKQYF. CDR3 nucleotides: TGTGCCACCTCCGGACAGGGGGTAAAGCAGTACTTC.

The rearrangement uses TRBV5-8 and TRBJ1-3; D unresolved. CDR1 is SGHTS, CDR2 YDEGEE, per germline. The V end lost 2 bases, the J end lost 8 bases, and 17 bases lay between the germline ends. The CDR3 runs to 15 residues. CDR3 nucleotides: TGTGCCAGCAGCTTCGGGGTCTCGGTGGCGGACACCATATATTTT. It translates to CASSFGVSVADTIYF.

The gene calls are TRBV29-1 and TRBJ2-1; TRBD2 matches 13 bases. Unmatched junction bases numbered 3, after V lost 3 bases and J lost 4 bases. CDR1 is SQVTM and CDR2 is ANQGSEA in the germline V gene. The CDR3 has 15 amino acids. This CDR3 is CSVEGLAGRYNEQFF. The CDR3 DNA reads as TGCAGCGTTGAGGGACTAGCGGGGCGTTACAATGAGCAGTTCTTC.

V gene TRBV9 combines with J gene TRBJ1-5; D remains ambiguous. The length of the CDR3 is 13 residues. Trimming took off 4 bases at V and 1 base at J, with 6 bases between the two ends. CDR1 is SGDLS and CDR2 is YYNGEE in the germline V gene. CDR3 nucleotide sequence: TGTGCCAGCAGCCCGCGGAGCAATCAGCCCCAGCATTTT. Residues: CASSPRSNQPQHF.

V gene TRBV15 combines with J gene TRBJ2-3; 9 nucleotides match TRBD1. Germline V gene lookup returns CDR1 LNHNV and CDR2 YYDKDF (reference sequence). The CDR3 contains 16 residues. Germline trimming cut 4 bases from V and 4 bases from J; bases unmatched to any gene: 9. This chain's CDR3 is CATSTPDRGGPDTQYF. The CDR3 coding sequence is TGTGCCACCAGCACCCCGGACAGGGGCGGCCCAGATACGCAGTATTTT.

This clone came up a few times. The chain employs TRBV6-1 and TRBJ1-5; TRBD1 agrees at 8 bases. The CDR3 has 16 amino acids. The germline V gene encodes CDR1 MNHNS and CDR2 SASEGT. J gave up 6 bases and V 2 bases, and 9 bases lay outside the gene matches. Written as DNA, the CDR3 is TGTGCCAGCAGTGAAAGTCCGGACAGGGTAAGTCAGCCCCAGCATTTT. It encodes CASSESPDRVSQPQHF.

This clone came up a few times. The chain has TRBV4-1 and TRBJ1-5; TRBD1 agrees at 7 bases. This CDR3 contains 15 residues. V lost 1 base to trimming and J lost 6 bases; unmatched junction nucleotides: 6. Germline assignment: CDR1 MGHRA and CDR2 YSYEKL. CDR3: CASSQARQGGQPQHF. CDR3 nucleotide sequence: TGCGCCAGCAGCCAAGCGAGACAGGGAGGTCAGCCCCAGCATTTT.

J is TRBJ1-1 and V is TRBV6-5; D unresolved. Germline values: CDR1 MNHEY, CDR2 SVGAGI. The CDR3 length is 13 residues. V was shortened by 1 base and J by 1 base, with 4 bases between the two germline ends. The CDR3: CASSYYKNTEAFF. The CDR3 bases are TGTGCCAGCAGTTACTACAAGAACACTGAAGCTTTCTTT.

This clone turned up a few times. The chain recombines TRBV18 with TRBJ2-7; 11 bases map to TRBD1. The CDR3 is 14 residues long. Germline V gene lookup returns CDR1 KGHSH and CDR2 LQKENI. Unmatched junction bases numbered 2, after V lost 3 bases and J lost 4 bases. The CDR3 region is CASSPGTGGYEQYF. As DNA, the CDR3 is TGTGCCAGCTCACCCGGGACAGGGGGGTACGAGCAGTACTTC.

This sequence joins TRBV28 and TRBJ2-7, with D uncertain. The germline V gene encodes CDR1 MDHEN and CDR2 SYDVKM. V was pared by 10 bases and J by 5 bases, with 18 bases between. The CDR3 is 13 residues long. The CDR3 reads CATNHNTQNEQYF. Here the CDR3 DNA reads TGTGCCACCAACCACAACACCCAGAACGAGCAGTACTTC.

Remarks on this clone: Its ends do not fully match the called genes, so a read error is possible. V gene TRBV6-5 combines with J gene TRBJ1-2; no firm D call. Germline CDR1 reads MNHEY; CDR2 reads SVGAGI. The CDR3 runs to 13 residues. The CDR3 DNA sequence: TGTGCCCGCAGTTTCGACTCGGGCTATGGCTACACCTTC. Translating gives CARSFDSGYGYTF.

This clone was found a few times. The rearrangement uses TRBV27 and TRBJ1-5; D gene ambiguous. Germline V lookup: CDR1 MNHEY, CDR2 SMNVEV (reference sequence). V was cut by 5 bases and J by 7 bases, with 15 bases left in between. The CDR3 covers 14 residues. DNA for the CDR3: TGTGCCAGCAGTCCCGAGGGTTTAAGGCAGCCCCAGCATTTT. This sequence encodes CASSPEGLRQPQHF.

The CDR3 loop reads CASSLAAGDEQYF. The CDR3 bases are TGTGCCAGCAGCTTAGCAGCGGGGGACGAGCAGTACTTC. The V gene is TRBV7-2, the J gene TRBJ2-7, with TRBD2 matching over 8 bases. The CDR3 is 13 residues long. Trimming removed 0 bases from V and 5 bases from J; junction bases left unmatched: 0. Germline V gene sequence: CDR1 SGHTA, CDR2 FQGNSA. The full variable domain, in which reference TRBV7-2 and TRBJ2-7 provide the parts outside the CDR3, is GAGVSQSPSNKVTEKGKDVELRCDPISGHTALYWYRQSLGQGLEFLIYFQGNSAPDKSGLPSDRFSAERTGGSVSTLTIQRTQQEDSAVYLCASSLAAGDEQYFGPGTRLTVT.

The J gene is TRBJ2-5, the V gene TRBV5-1, with D maybe TRBD1 (6 bases). CDR3 length: 14 amino acids. Between the trimmed V and J ends, which lost 5 bases and 1 base, there was a span of 12 bases. Germline CDR1 is SGHRS and CDR2 is YFSETQ. CDR3 residues: CASRAVGGQETQYF. As DNA, the CDR3 is TGCGCCAGCAGGGCAGTAGGGGGCCAAGAGACCCAGTACTTC. Looking up the rest from reference TRBV5-1 and TRBJ2-5 gives the full variable domain: KAGVTQTPRYLIKTRGQQVTLSCSPISGHRSVSWYQQTPGQGLQFLFEYFSETQRNKGNFPGRFSGRQFSNSRSEMNVSTLELGDSALYLCASRAVGGQETQYFGPGTRLLVL.

The chain recombines TRBV10-3 with TRBJ1-6; D remains ambiguous. The V end was cut by 3 bases, the J end by 7 bases, with 10 bases between. Germline CDR1 and CDR2: ENHRY and SYGVKD. There are 14 residues in the CDR3. In DNA form, the CDR3 reads TGTGCCATCAGTGACCTGGGAGGGAATTCACCCCTCCACTTT. Amino acid sequence: CAISDLGGNSPLHF.